This TCR beta chain was found in a study of cytomegalovirus exposure and HLA in healthy donors. Points on this clone: The antigen is not known.

Researchers ran the PCR with 60 Vbeta and 13 Jbeta primers. Original processing notes: Later, an analysis found roughly 80 million unique TCR beta chains, and approximately 10 million of these were shared. Method: immunoSEQ multiplex PCR; TCRdb's copy keeps in-frame clones and lacks some. That table furnishes V, J and clone size, whereas the DNA furnished D and trimming. Of some 130,000 clones in the sample, over 75% are singletons; the top ten hold less than 5%. Whole-study results and caveats: CMV serostatus was the only immune exposure information that was available. Later, an analysis showed that TCR beta chains associated with HLA were more clonally expanded than others that were equally common.

The CDR3 has 15 residues. In germline, CDR1 is SGHNT, CDR2 YENEEA. V lost 4 bases to trimming and J lost 6 bases, with 16 bases between them. The clonotype was recovered from a man aged 25 to 45 in good health. The sequenced sample consisted of PBMCs. The chain is built from TRBV11-3 and TRBJ2-1; weak D call: TRBD1 (6 bases). In DNA, the CDR3 is TGTGCCAGCAGCTACAGGGTGCTCAACAGCAATGAGCAGTTCTTC. It specifies CASSYRVLNSNEQFF. Full variable domain (outside the CDR3, taken from reference TRBV11-3 and TRBJ2-1): EAGVVQSPRYKIIEKKQPVAFWCNPISGHNTLYWYLQNLGQGPELLIRYENEEAVDDSQLPKDRFSAERLKGVDSTLKIQPAELGDSAVYLCASSYRVLNSNEQFFGPGTRLTVL.